Shown below are 24 T cell receptor beta chains from a single sample sequenced in a study of T-cell reconstitution after alpha-beta-depleted transplantation in children. The library targeted TCRbeta and was prepared with unique molecular identifiers. Using its own MiXCR run on the PCR reads, TCRdb lists one record per CDR3 protein. This table holds just over 950,000 distinct CDR3 sequences, about 31% found once. Sequenced material: PBMCs, mostly from graft donor cells, taken 360 days after TCRalphabeta/CD19-depleted stem cell transplant. The receptors were gathered from a boy less than two years old who had a stem cell transplant for SCID, so the T cells may come from the graft donor.

This clonotype was counted a single time. The V gene is TRBV9, the J gene TRBJ2-5; the D gene is possibly TRBD1 (6 bases). Germline V gives CDR1 SGDLS, CDR2 YYNGEE. Trimming pared 3 bases from V and 4 bases from J, leaving 13 bases between. There are 14 residues in the CDR3. The CDR3 here is CASSGTQGGETQYF. The CDR3, as DNA: TGTGCCAGCAGCGGAACACAGGGTGGAGAGACCCAGTACTTC.

The V call is TRBV20-1, the J call TRBJ2-4; 7 bases match TRBD2. The CDR3 runs to 16 residues. The V segment lost 5 bases and the J segment 3 bases; nucleotides outside the gene matches: 13. Germline assignment: CDR1 DFQATT and CDR2 SNEGSKA (reference sequence). The CDR3 coding sequence is TGCAGTGCTCAATGGGGGAGTACGGGGGGCAAAAACATTCAGTACTTC. Encoded protein: CSAQWGSTGGKNIQYF.

This clonotype occurred a few times. This chain uses TRBV27 with TRBJ1-5, with a weak D call TRBD1 (6 bases). Germline V gene data show CDR1 as MNHEY and CDR2 as SMNVEV (reference sequence). The CDR3 loop spans 15 amino acids. The V end was cut by 6 bases, the J end by 7 bases, with 19 bases between. The CDR3 is CASSPRGGPLQPQHF. The CDR3 DNA sequence: TGTGCCAGCAGCCCAAGAGGGGGGCCTTTACAGCCCCAGCATTTT.

Only a few counts were recorded for this clonotype. The genes are TRBV5-1 and TRBJ2-1; D is uncertain. The V end was cut by 0 bases, the J end by 8 bases, with 6 bases between. This CDR3 has 12 residues. The germline V gene has CDR1 SGHRS and CDR2 YFSETQ. The chain's CDR3 is CASSLGIDEQFF. The CDR3 nucleotides are TGCGCCAGCAGCTTGGGGATTGATGAGCAGTTCTTC.

This clonotype occurred a few times. In DNA form, the CDR3 reads TGCAGCGTTGATGGGGGGGGGCTCAATCTTCAGTACTTC. Its translation is CSVDGGGLNLQYF. The rearrangement links TRBV29-1 to TRBJ2-4; TRBD2 is a possible D gene (7 bases). The CDR3 is 13 amino acids. Trimming left V 3 bases short and J 11 bases short, with 17 bases between. Germline V CDR1 and CDR2: SQVTM, ANQGSEA.

This clonotype showed up just a few times. V usage is TRBV11-2 and J usage is TRBJ2-2; 12 bases line up with TRBD2. J lost 6 bases, V lost 5 bases, and 7 bases had no gene match. This CDR3 has 16 amino acids. Per germline, CDR1 SGHAT and CDR2 FQNNGV. The CDR3 reads CASSRLAGGLAGELFF. CDR3 coding DNA: TGTGCCAGCAGCCGCCTAGCGGGGGGGCTGGCCGGGGAGCTGTTTTTT.

The gene calls are TRBV5-1 and TRBJ1-4, with unresolved D. The CDR3 sequence is 14 residues long. V shed 0 bases and J shed 7 bases, with 10 bases lying between them. Germline values: CDR1 SGHRS, CDR2 YFSETQ. In DNA form, the CDR3 reads TGCGCCAGCAGCTTGGGTTCCACAATTGAAAAACTGTTTTTT. It yields the protein CASSLGSTIEKLFF.

V is TRBV7-8 and J is TRBJ1-2; D is uncertain. The germline V gene has CDR1 SGHVS and CDR2 FQNEAQ. The V end lost 1 base, the J end lost 8 bases, and 11 bases lay between the germline ends. This CDR3 comprises 13 residues. The CDR3 region has the DNA TGTGCCAGCAGCTTAGGGGGTGGGGTGGGCTACACCTTC. It specifies CASSLGGGVGYTF.

This clonotype showed up many times. V usage is TRBV7-8 and J usage is TRBJ2-6; D is perhaps TRBD2 (6 bases). The CDR3 is 16 residues long. Germline loops: CDR1 SGHVS, CDR2 FQNEAQ. V was pared by 5 bases and J by 1 base, with 12 bases between. The CDR3 DNA reads TGTGCCAGCAGCCCCCGGGACTTTTCTGGGGCCAACGTCCTGACTTTC. This sequence encodes CASSPRDFSGANVLTF.

This chain links TRBV6-1 with TRBJ1-5, with D tentatively TRBD1 (5 bases). With 5 bases removed from V and 9 bases from J, the gap between germline ends came to 14 bases. Germline V lookup: CDR1 MNHNS, CDR2 SASEGT. CDR3 length: 13 amino acids. The CDR3 sequence is CASSMTAYRPQHF. For the CDR3, the DNA is TGTGCCAGCAGTATGACAGCTTATCGGCCCCAGCATTTT.

There are a few counts of this clonotype. The rearrangement joins TRBV28 to TRBJ1-5; D unclear. Trimming cost V 4 bases and J 6 bases, with 7 bases left between them. This CDR3 has 12 amino acids. CDR1 and CDR2 (germline): MDHEN, SYDVKM. This CDR3 is CASSSEAQPQHF. Here the CDR3 DNA reads TGTGCCAGCAGTTCTGAGGCTCAGCCCCAGCATTTT.

This clonotype was seen only a few times. This sequence joins TRBV27 and TRBJ2-2; D assignment may be TRBD1 or TRBD2 (7 bases each). The germline V gene has CDR1 MNHEY and CDR2 SMNVEV (reference sequence). The length of the CDR3 is 15 residues. The V and J ends lost 6 bases and 7 bases respectively, with 18 bases between them. The CDR3 protein is CASRSLGGGGGELFF. CDR3 bases: TGTGCCAGCAGGTCTCTGGGAGGGGGCGGCGGGGAGCTGTTTTTT.

This clonotype was seen only a few times. V gene TRBV7-9 combines with J gene TRBJ2-1, with 9 positions matching TRBD1. The CDR3 extends over 16 amino acids. The junction had 9 bases not matched to a gene; V was cut back by 1 base and J by 8 bases. The germline gives CDR1 SEHNR, CDR2 FQNEAQ (reference sequence). The CDR3 region has the DNA TGTGCCAGCAGCTTAGAATCTTGGGACAGGGTCTATGAGCAGTTCTTC. This sequence encodes CASSLESWDRVYEQFF.

The CDR3 spells CASSSSAGGWGYTF. The CDR3 DNA follows: TGTGCCAGCAGTTCCTCCGCAGGGGGCTGGGGCTACACCTTC. The V call is TRBV12-3 or TRBV12-4, the J call TRBJ1-2; 8 nucleotides align to TRBD1. The CDR3 spans 14 residues. With 4 bases clipped from V and 8 bases from J, the junction kept 9 bases outside the gene matches.

The CDR3 DNA follows: TGTGCCAGCAGCCCCCCTGTAGGTAGCTCCGAGCAGTACTTC. This translates into CASSPPVGSSEQYF. The chain recombines TRBV7-9 with TRBJ2-7; D not resolved. CDR3 length equals 14 residues. V lost 5 bases and J 6 bases, leaving 17 bases between the germline ends. The V gene's germline CDR1 is SEHNR and CDR2 FQNEAQ (reference sequence).

The genes are TRBV2 and TRBJ2-1; 9 bases line up with TRBD2. With 6 bases clipped from V and 2 bases from J, the junction kept 8 bases outside the gene matches. The CDR3 consists of 16 residues. Germline-derived CDR1 and CDR2 are SNHLY and FYNNEI. The CDR3 nucleotides read TGTGCCAGCAGGGAGTTAGCGGGGGCAACCTACAATGAGCAGTTCTTC. This gives the protein CASRELAGATYNEQFF.

This clonotype was observed a handful of times. The chain carries TRBV12-3 or TRBV12-4 and TRBJ2-3, with D unclear. Trimming removed 2 bases at V and 4 bases at J, with 4 bases between. This CDR3 spans 12 amino acids. The CDR3 spells CASSLQADTQYF. The CDR3 DNA sequence: TGTGCCAGCAGTTTACAAGCAGATACGCAGTATTTT.

The CDR3 DNA sequence: TGTGCCAGCAGCTTTGGAGGGGGCATGTACGAGCAGTACTTC. As protein: CASSFGGGMYEQYF. V and J are TRBV7-2 and TRBJ2-7, with D maybe TRBD1 (7 bases). The V end lost 3 bases, the J end lost 4 bases, and 13 bases lay between the germline ends. Germline lookup yields CDR1 SGHTA and CDR2 FQGNSA. This CDR3 contains 14 residues.

The CDR3 is CASKDVGHNEQFF. In DNA form, the CDR3 reads TGTGCCAGCAAAGATGTAGGGCACAATGAGCAGTTCTTC. The chain is built from TRBV12-3 or TRBV12-4 and TRBJ2-1, with D uncertain. CDR3 length equals 13 residues. Trimming stripped 7 bases from V and 5 bases from J, with 12 bases between.

This clonotype turned up a few times. The V call is TRBV7-8, the J call TRBJ2-2; D is possibly TRBD1 or TRBD2 (7 bases each). CDR3 length: 17 residues. Germline-derived CDR1 and CDR2 are SGHVS and FQNEAQ. Between the trimmed V and J ends, which lost 5 bases and 5 bases, there was a span of 21 bases. CDR3 DNA sequence: TGTGCCAGCAGCCCCTGGGGCAGGGGGGGAAGAACCGGGGAGCTGTTTTTT. Its translation: CASSPWGRGGRTGELFF.

The rearrangement joins TRBV29-1 to TRBJ1-1; tentative D call: TRBD1 (5 bases). Germline assignment: CDR1 SQVTM and CDR2 ANQGSEA. Between the trimmed V and J ends, which lost 3 bases and 8 bases, there was a span of 16 bases. This CDR3 is built from 13 residues. This chain's CDR3 is CSVDVTGDEEAFF. CDR3 bases: TGCAGCGTTGATGTTACCGGGGACGAAGAAGCTTTCTTT.

The chain couples TRBV20-1 to TRBJ2-2; 9 bases agree with TRBD2. Looked up from germline, CDR1 is DFQATT and CDR2 is SNEGSKA (reference sequence). This CDR3 contains 13 residues. With 3 bases clipped from V and 7 bases from J, the junction kept 3 bases outside the gene matches. The CDR3 DNA reads as TGCAGTGCTAGCCTAGCGGGGAGCGGGGAGCTGTTTTTT. Protein product: CSASLAGSGELFF.

This chain uses TRBV12-3 or TRBV12-4 with TRBJ2-1; no definite D call. With 2 bases removed from V and 8 bases from J, the gap between germline ends came to 7 bases. The CDR3 loop spans 12 amino acids. CDR3 in DNA: TGTGCCAGCAGTTTAAACCCAGATGAGCAGTTCTTC. Translation gives CASSLNPDEQFF.

This clonotype was observed many times. The rearrangement joins TRBV6-5 to TRBJ2-5; D is possibly TRBD1 or TRBD2 (5 bases each). Trimming removed 5 bases from V and 2 bases from J, with 12 bases in between. The length of the CDR3 is 14 residues. CDR1 is MNHEY and CDR2 is SVGAGI in the germline V gene. CDR3 nucleotide sequence: TGTGCCAGCAGTCAGGGACGGAAACAAGAGACCCAGTACTTC. Translation gives CASSQGRKQETQYF.